This T cell receptor (beta chain) was sequenced in a study of blood T cells in healthy people across ages. This CDR3 comprises 16 residues. V was clipped by 4 bases and J by 7 bases; unmatched bases: 17. From germline, CDR1 is SGHNT and CDR2 YYREEE (reference sequence). Sample-barcoded 5' priming and a J-beta primer mix drove a second PCR of roughly 7 to 11 cycles. TCRdb called the 5' RACE reads again in MiXCR, with one record for every CDR3 protein. Counted here are 700,000 or so distinct CDR3 sequences, about 43% occurring once; the ten biggest clones make up 25% to 35%. This TCR derives from a man at least 80 years old in good health. The chain carries TRBV5-4 and TRBJ2-7; 7 bases match TRBD2. Sequencing was carried out using blood. The CDR3 coding sequence is TGTGCCAGCAGCGACTCCTCGGGAGGAAGCTACAATGAGCAGTACTTC. Translation: CASSDSSGGSYNEQYF.